The 21 T cell receptor beta chains listed next were all sequenced from one sample in a study of T cells after yellow fever vaccination. A single record per CDR3 protein comes from TCRdb applying MiXCR to the 5' RACE reads. This repertoire shows about 130,000 distinct CDR3 sequences, 7.4% found once; its top ten account for just under 2.5%. Sample: CD4+ T cells sorted from PBMCs, taken approximately 11 days after the first yellow fever vaccination. These receptors originate from a young man who received the YFV17D yellow fever vaccine.

In its sample, this clonotype was seen many times. CDR3: CAIRFTSDTQYF. The CDR3 DNA is TGTGCCATCCGATTTACCTCAGATACGCAGTATTTT. The rearrangement links TRBV15 to TRBJ2-3; D unclear. Germline loops: CDR1 LNHNV, CDR2 YYDKDF (reference sequence). CDR3 size: 12 residues. Trimming took 10 bases from V and 4 from J, leaving 12 bases between them.

Ten or more counts support this clonotype. V and J are TRBV5-1 and TRBJ2-3, with 9 bases fitting TRBD2. V lost 0 bases and J lost 8; bases outside the gene matches: 7. Germline V CDR1 and CDR2: SGHRS, YFSETQ. This CDR3 region has 15 residues. Written as DNA, the CDR3 is TGCGCCAGCAGCTTGGAGGCGCGGGGGGGTAGTACGCAGTATTTT. Amino acids: CASSLEARGGSTQYF.

This clonotype has ten or more counts. The CDR3 is CASSAGTRDIEQFF. The CDR3, as DNA: TGCGCCAGCAGCGCCGGGACCCGGGACATTGAGCAGTTCTTC. This chain connects TRBV5-1 to TRBJ2-1, with D tentatively TRBD1 (6 bases). This CDR3 is 14 amino acids long. The germline V gene has CDR1 SGHRS and CDR2 YFSETQ. With 4 bases removed from V and 9 bases from J, the gap between germline ends came to 17 bases.

The sample holds many counts of this clonotype. The CDR3 nucleotides read TGCGCCAGCAGCTACCGGGACATCGTAGAGCAGTACTTC. Residues: CASSYRDIVEQYF. The J gene is TRBJ2-7, the V gene TRBV5-1; perhaps TRBD1 as D (6 bases). CDR1 is SGHRS, CDR2 YFSETQ, per germline. CDR3 length: 13 amino acids. Trimming cost V 3 bases and J 7 bases, with 14 bases left between them.

Many counts were recorded for this clonotype. V is TRBV6-5 and J is TRBJ2-6, with D tentatively TRBD1 (5 bases). CDR1 is MNHEY, CDR2 SVGAGI, per germline. Trimming removed 6 bases at V and 2 bases at J, with 11 bases between. This CDR3 contains 15 residues. The chain's CDR3 is CASRTTATGANVLTF. The CDR3 nucleotides are TGTGCCAGCAGAACGACAGCCACTGGGGCCAACGTCCTGACTTTC.

Note on this clonotype: A much larger clone lies one base from this, so it may be a read error. The chain is built from TRBV5-5 and TRBJ1-5; 8 bases are shared with TRBD1. Losses at the gene ends were 4 bases for V and 9 bases for J; bases not matched to a gene: 15. From germline, CDR1 is SGHKS and CDR2 YYEKEE (reference sequence). The CDR3 extends over 16 amino acids. The CDR3 region has the DNA TGTGCCAGCAGCCTCCGGACAGGGTCGATTACTTTGCCCCAGCATTTT. Translated, it gives CASSLRTGSITLPQHF.

This clonotype was picked up many times. The chain is built from TRBV2 and TRBJ2-5; D might be TRBD1 (6 bases). The CDR3 totals 12 residues. V was trimmed by 6 bases and J by 4 bases, leaving 9 bases between them. Germline lookup yields CDR1 SNHLY and CDR2 FYNNEI. In nucleotides, the CDR3 is TGTGCCAGCAGGGCGGACAGAGAGACCCAGTACTTC. It yields the protein CASRADRETQYF.

This clonotype was seen many times. This chain joins TRBV6-5 and TRBJ2-5; either TRBD1 or TRBD2 may fit D (6 bases each). CDR1 is MNHEY, CDR2 SVGAGI, per germline. Trimming stripped 0 bases from V and 4 bases from J, with 15 bases between. The CDR3 loop spans 16 amino acids. This chain's CDR3 is CASSYSVTGAGETQYF. The CDR3 DNA is TGTGCCAGCAGTTACTCTGTAACGGGGGCTGGAGAGACCCAGTACTTC.

This clonotype was observed at least ten times. The chain joins TRBV24-1 to TRBJ1-5; D gene ambiguous. Trimming shortened V by 4 bases and J by 0 bases, and 3 bases separated the two germline ends. The CDR3 contains 13 residues. Germline V gene data show CDR1 as KGHDR and CDR2 as SFDVKD. CDR3 sequence reads: CATSDYSNQPQHF. The CDR3 DNA reads TGTGCCACCAGTGACTATAGCAATCAGCCCCAGCATTTT.

This clonotype came up many times. The chain recombines TRBV30 with TRBJ2-5; D is unresolved. This CDR3 is 14 amino acids long. V was pared by 0 bases and J by 3 bases, with 11 bases between. CDR1 and CDR2 (germline): GTSNPN, SVGIG (reference sequence). CDR3 in amino acids: CAWSVLSREETQYF. The CDR3, as DNA: TGTGCCTGGAGTGTACTTTCCCGGGAAGAGACCCAGTACTTC.

Many counts were recorded for this clonotype. The chain couples TRBV5-1 to TRBJ2-5; 7 nucleotides line up with TRBD2. V was pared by 5 bases and J by 4 bases, with 8 bases of the junction left unmatched. In germline, CDR1 is SGHRS, CDR2 YFSETQ. This CDR3 spans 14 amino acids. The CDR3 DNA follows: TGCGCCAGCAGACCCGGACTAGTCGGAGAGACCCAGTACTTC. Translated, it gives CASRPGLVGETQYF. Drawing the rest from reference TRBV5-1 and TRBJ2-5, the complete variable domain is KAGVTQTPRYLIKTRGQQVTLSCSPISGHRSVSWYQQTPGQGLQFLFEYFSETQRNKGNFPGRFSGRQFSNSRSEMNVSTLELGDSALYLCASRPGLVGETQYFGPGTRLLVL.

In this sample, this clonotype turned up many times. The V gene is TRBV7-2, the J gene TRBJ2-3; no clear D. Germline-derived CDR1 and CDR2 are SGHTA and FQGNSA. Trimming left V 2 bases short and J 0 bases short, with 9 bases between. The CDR3 sequence is 15 residues long. The CDR3 is CASSLQSVSTDTQYF. CDR3 nucleotides: TGTGCCAGCAGCTTACAAAGCGTTAGCACAGATACGCAGTATTTT. Complete variable domain (other parts from reference TRBV7-2 and TRBJ2-3): GAGVSQSPSNKVTEKGKDVELRCDPISGHTALYWYRQSLGQGLEFLIYFQGNSAPDKSGLPSDRFSAERTGGSVSTLTIQRTQQEDSAVYLCASSLQSVSTDTQYFGPGTRLTVL.

At least ten counts were recorded for this clonotype. The chain couples TRBV14 to TRBJ2-5, with D unclear. V lost 1 base, J lost 0 bases, and 21 bases lay in between. Germline-derived CDR1 and CDR2 are SGHDN and FVKESK. This CDR3 region has 19 residues. The CDR3: CASSQGALGRIRYQETQYF. Here the CDR3 DNA reads TGTGCCAGCAGCCAAGGGGCGCTTGGAAGGATTCGGTACCAAGAGACCCAGTACTTC.

This clonotype came up many times. V is TRBV5-1 and J is TRBJ2-1, with TRBD1 matching over 12 bases. The junction had 10 bases not matched to a gene; V was cut back by 4 bases and J by 8 bases. CDR1 and CDR2 (germline): SGHRS, YFSETQ. This CDR3 region has 16 residues. CDR3 nucleotides: TGCGCCAGCAGCCCTGCGGGACAGGGGGCGTGGGATGAGCAGTTCTTC. The encoded protein is CASSPAGQGAWDEQFF.

This clonotype occurred many times. The chain joins TRBV4-1 to TRBJ2-3; D possibly corresponds to TRBD2 (5 bases). The CDR3 extends over 18 amino acids. With 0 bases removed from V and 2 bases from J, the gap between germline ends came to 18 bases. CDR1 and CDR2 from the germline V gene are MGHRA and YSYEKL. This CDR3 is CASSQENGLALDTDTQYF. CDR3 nucleotides: TGCGCCAGCAGCCAAGAAAACGGGCTAGCACTTGACACAGATACGCAGTATTTT.

V usage is TRBV18 and J usage is TRBJ2-6; 11 bases map to TRBD1. The CDR3 consists of 18 residues. Germline loops: CDR1 KGHSH, CDR2 LQKENI. Trimming at V came to 4 bases and at J to 1 base, leaving 6 bases not matched to a gene. The CDR3 loop reads CASSLPGQGVSGANVLTF. The CDR3, as DNA: TGTGCCAGCTCACTACCGGGACAGGGGGTTTCTGGGGCCAACGTCCTGACTTTC. The full variable domain, with the rest looked up from reference TRBV18 and TRBJ2-6, is NAGVMQNPRHLVRRRGQEARLRCSPMKGHSHVYWYRQLPEEGLKFMVYLQKENIIDESGMPKERFSAEFPKEGPSILRIQQVVRGDSAAYFCASSLPGQGVSGANVLTFGAGSRLTVL.

This clonotype was counted a few times. The chain joins TRBV19 to TRBJ2-6; 10 bases line up with TRBD1. This CDR3 contains 16 residues. V lost 5 bases and J lost 3; bases outside the gene matches: 4. CDR1 is LNHDA and CDR2 is SQIVND in the germline V gene (reference sequence). The CDR3 reads CASSRQGAIGANVLTF. The CDR3 nucleotides are TGTGCCAGTAGTCGACAGGGGGCGATTGGGGCCAACGTCCTGACTTTC.

The table lists this clonotype with many counts. V and J are TRBV6-1 and TRBJ1-2; 8 bases match TRBD1. The CDR3 totals 16 residues. V was clipped by 0 bases and J by 4 bases; unmatched bases: 7. From germline, CDR1 is MNHNS and CDR2 SASEGT. The CDR3 coding sequence is TGTGCCAGCAGTGAAGCTTGGACAGGGCGGGTCTATGGCTACACCTTC. This translates into CASSEAWTGRVYGYTF.

This clonotype was seen ten or more times. This chain joins TRBV28 and TRBJ2-2; D might be TRBD1 (5 bases). The CDR3 has 13 amino acids. With 8 bases removed from V and 3 bases from J, the gap between germline ends came to 10 bases. Germline CDR1 reads MDHEN; CDR2 reads SYDVKM. In DNA, the CDR3 is TGTGCCAGCTCCACAGGCTACACCGGGGAGCTGTTTTTT. This gives the protein CASSTGYTGELFF.

This clonotype was seen repeatedly, ten times or more. The J gene is TRBJ2-5, the V gene TRBV20-1, with D possibly TRBD2 on 5 matching bases. Germline assignment: CDR1 DFQATT and CDR2 SNEGSKA (reference sequence). The CDR3 totals 15 residues. V was clipped by 3 bases and J by 3 bases, with 17 bases between them. This CDR3 is CSASLLIGLKETQYF. CDR3 DNA: TGCAGTGCTAGCCTTCTTATTGGACTGAAAGAGACCCAGTACTTC.

This clonotype was counted ten times or more. The V gene is TRBV18, the J gene TRBJ1-2, with D unclear. Trimming shortened V by 2 bases and J by 6 bases, and 16 bases separated the two germline ends. CDR1 KGHSH and CDR2 LQKENI come from the germline V gene. There are 15 residues in the CDR3. The DNA for the CDR3 is TGTGCCAGCTCACCAAATCCAGGTCCGAGGAATGGCTACACCTTC. Protein product: CASSPNPGPRNGYTF.